This passage covers 25 T cell receptor beta chains from one sample sequenced in a study of blood T cell repertoires in COVID-19. The repertoire was sequenced with immunoSEQ multiplex PCR; TCRdb's copy has only in-frame clones and lacks some. The sample has 140,000 to 150,000 clones; 75% to 90% are singletons. Material for sequencing was PBMCs or T cells enriched from blood (not recorded which). These receptors were taken from a man aged 45 to 65 who had recovered from COVID-19.

The chain combines TRBV19 with TRBJ2-1, with 10 bases fitting TRBD2. The germline CDR1 and CDR2 sequences are LNHDA and SQIVND (reference sequence). There are 16 residues in the CDR3. The trim removed 3 bases at V and 3 bases at J, leaving 5 bases unmatched. The CDR3: CASSIRSGGVYNEQFF. The CDR3 nucleotides are TGTGCCAGTAGTATCCGGAGCGGGGGGGTCTACAATGAGCAGTTCTTC.

A single count supports this clone. The chain combines TRBV5-4 with TRBJ2-3; no definite D call. Germline CDR1 is SGHNT and CDR2 is YYREEE (reference sequence). This CDR3 comprises 14 residues. The V and J ends lost 6 bases and 1 base respectively, with 12 bases between them. The CDR3 loop reads CASTRREGTDTQYF. For the CDR3, the DNA is TGTGCCAGCACCCGCCGCGAGGGCACAGATACGCAGTATTTT.

In its sample, this clone was seen once. The chain is built from TRBV2 and TRBJ2-3, with 10 bases identical to TRBD1. The germline V gene has CDR1 SNHLY and CDR2 FYNNEI. The CDR3 sequence is 15 residues long. J was trimmed by 5 bases and V by 4 bases; bases with no gene match: 6. The CDR3 here is CASSGLTGGGDTQYF. The CDR3 coding sequence is TGTGCCAGCAGTGGCCTGACAGGGGGCGGAGATACGCAGTATTTT.

The chain recombines TRBV11-2 with TRBJ2-1; D unresolved. Looked up from germline, CDR1 is SGHAT and CDR2 is FQNNGV. V shed 0 bases and J shed 9 bases, with 6 bases lying between them. The CDR3 covers 12 residues. The chain's CDR3 is CASSLDESEQFF. Written as DNA, the CDR3 is TGTGCCAGCAGCTTAGACGAGAGTGAGCAGTTCTTC.

This sequence joins TRBV3-1 (or the pseudogene TRBV3-2) and TRBJ1-2, with no clear D. The V gene's germline CDR1 is LGHDT and CDR2 YNNKEL (reference sequence). The CDR3 spans 15 residues. V was clipped by 4 bases and J by 1 base, with 13 bases between them. CDR3: CASSPERSNNYGYTF. The CDR3 nucleotides are TGTGCCAGCAGCCCCGAGAGGTCCAATAACTATGGCTACACCTTC.

This chain joins TRBV5-1 and TRBJ1-2, with 8 bases fitting TRBD1. The V gene's germline CDR1 is SGHRS and CDR2 YFSETQ. The V segment lost 0 bases and the J segment 4 bases; nucleotides outside the gene matches: 2. The CDR3 sequence is 14 residues long. The CDR3 reads CASSLAGTGYGYTF. Here the CDR3 DNA reads TGCGCCAGCAGCTTGGCCGGGACAGGCTATGGCTACACCTTC. The entire variable domain, with the rest obtained from reference TRBV5-1 and TRBJ1-2, is as follows: KAGVTQTPRYLIKTRGQQVTLSCSPISGHRSVSWYQQTPGQGLQFLFEYFSETQRNKGNFPGRFSGRQFSNSRSEMNVSTLELGDSALYLCASSLAGTGYGYTFGSGTRLTVV.

V usage is TRBV5-1 and J usage is TRBJ1-2, with 10 bases fitting TRBD1. This CDR3 is 15 amino acids long. The V and J ends lost 2 bases and 6 bases, in that order; junction bases with no gene match: 7. In germline, CDR1 is SGHRS, CDR2 YFSETQ. CDR3: CASSFSTGGADGYTF. In nucleotides, the CDR3 is TGCGCCAGCAGCTTCTCGACAGGGGGCGCTGATGGCTACACCTTC. Complete variable domain (other parts from reference TRBV5-1 and TRBJ1-2): KAGVTQTPRYLIKTRGQQVTLSCSPISGHRSVSWYQQTPGQGLQFLFEYFSETQRNKGNFPGRFSGRQFSNSRSEMNVSTLELGDSALYLCASSFSTGGADGYTFGSGTRLTVV.

The rearrangement links TRBV7-3 to TRBJ1-2; D is unclear. V lost 3 bases to trimming and J lost 1 base, with 6 bases between them. From germline, CDR1 is SGHTA and CDR2 FQGTGA. The CDR3 loop spans 13 amino acids. CDR3 region: CASSFGSNYGYTF. The CDR3 DNA reads TGTGCCAGCAGCTTCGGTAGTAACTATGGCTACACCTTC.

The CDR3, as DNA: TGTGCCAGCAGCGGCGGGGCCAATCAGCCCCAGCATTTT. Translated: CASSGGANQPQHF. This chain connects TRBV7-9 to TRBJ1-5; TRBD1 might be the D (5 bases). This CDR3 is built from 13 residues. Germline values: CDR1 SEHNR, CDR2 FQNEAQ (reference sequence). Trimming stripped 5 bases from V and 3 bases from J, with 8 bases between.

This sequence joins TRBV7-3 and TRBJ1-1, with D possibly matching TRBD1 (5 bases). V was cut by 5 bases and J by 4 bases, with 17 bases left in between. The germline V gene has CDR1 SGHTA and CDR2 FQGTGA. The CDR3 is 15 amino acids. Here the CDR3 reads CASSLPGLGGTEAFF. The CDR3 DNA reads as TGTGCCAGCAGCCTCCCGGGCCTGGGGGGCACTGAAGCTTTCTTT.

There are a few counts of this clone. This chain links TRBV27 with TRBJ2-7; tentative D call: TRBD1 (6 bases). The CDR3 runs to 15 residues. The V end was cut by 0 bases, the J end by 3 bases, with 12 bases between. Germline lookup yields CDR1 MNHEY and CDR2 SMNVEV (reference sequence). CDR3 region: CASSLSGGVGYEQYF. CDR3 coding DNA: TGTGCCAGCAGTTTATCAGGGGGAGTGGGCTACGAGCAGTACTTC.

The chain has TRBV6-5 and TRBJ2-4; TRBD2 agrees at 8 bases. Unmatched junction bases numbered 7, after V lost 8 bases and J lost 4 bases. From germline, CDR1 is MNHEY and CDR2 SVGAGI. This CDR3 is built from 14 residues. In DNA form, the CDR3 reads TGTGCCAGCTTCTCAGCGGGGGATAAAAACATTCAGTACTTC. Residues: CASFSAGDKNIQYF.

The gene calls are TRBV24-1 and TRBJ2-3; D remains ambiguous. Germline values: CDR1 KGHDR, CDR2 SFDVKD. CDR3 length: 12 residues. The V end was cut by 1 base, the J end by 6 bases, with 4 bases between. The CDR3 is CATSDFVDTQYF. Written as DNA, the CDR3 is TGTGCCACCAGTGATTTCGTCGATACGCAGTATTTT.

This sequence joins TRBV9 and TRBJ2-2; 12 bases line up with TRBD2. J lost 4 bases, V lost 7 bases, and 2 bases had no gene match. CDR3 length: 14 residues. Germline CDR1 reads SGDLS; CDR2 reads YYNGEE. The CDR3 DNA follows: TGTGCCAGCCGGACTAGCGGGACCACCGGGGAGCTGTTTTTT. It translates to CASRTSGTTGELFF.

This chain links TRBV5-6 with TRBJ1-2; 10 nucleotides match TRBD1. The CDR3 runs 14 residues. Germline V CDR1 and CDR2: SGHDT, YYEEEE. With V trimmed by 4 bases and J by 4 bases, 4 bases remained unmatched. Here the CDR3 DNA reads TGTGCCAGCAGCGCCCGGACAGGGGGCTATGGCTACACCTTC. It codes for CASSARTGGYGYTF. The variable domain in full, with the rest retrieved from reference TRBV5-6 and TRBJ1-2, is DAGVTQSPTHLIKTRGQQVTLRCSPKSGHDTVSWYQQALGQGPQFIFQYYEEEERQRGNFPDRFSGHQFPNYSSELNVNALLLGDSALYLCASSARTGGYGYTFGSGTRLTVV.

This clone was counted only a few times. The chain joins TRBV19 to TRBJ2-5; 7 nucleotides match TRBD1. Germline loops: CDR1 LNHDA, CDR2 SQIVND (reference sequence). The V segment lost 5 bases and the J segment 4 bases; nucleotides outside the gene matches: 10. The CDR3 has 15 amino acids. CDR3 bases: TGTGCCAGTAGTTCGCAACAGGGGATTACAGAGACCCAGTACTTC. Amino acids: CASSSQQGITETQYF.

The genes are TRBV6-5 and TRBJ2-2; a possible D gene is TRBD2 (5 bases). Deletions cut 2 bases from V and 4 bases from J, with 8 bases between. Germline loops: CDR1 MNHEY, CDR2 SVGAGI. The CDR3 totals 14 residues. The CDR3 sequence: CASSYPAGTGELFF. In DNA form, the CDR3 reads TGTGCCAGCAGTTACCCCGCGGGCACCGGGGAGCTGTTTTTT.

This chain joins TRBV4-3 and TRBJ1-3; D perhaps matches TRBD1 (6 bases). The length of the CDR3 is 18 residues. CDR1 LGHNA and CDR2 YSLEER come from the germline V gene. The V end was cut by 3 bases, the J end by 1 base, with 19 bases between. CDR3 residues: CASSQTSLGGASGNTIYF. DNA of the CDR3: TGCGCCAGCAGCCAGACCTCCCTTGGGGGGGCTTCTGGAAACACCATATATTTT.

The chain joins TRBV19 to TRBJ1-6; D possibly corresponds to TRBD1 (6 bases). CDR1 LNHDA and CDR2 SQIVND come from the germline V gene (reference sequence). The CDR3 runs 17 residues. With 5 bases removed from V and 10 bases from J, the gap between germline ends came to 24 bases. Written as DNA, the CDR3 is TGTGCCAGTAGTGGGGCAGGGGATCTTTACGGAAGGTCACCCCTCCACTTT. It encodes CASSGAGDLYGRSPLHF.

The rearrangement links TRBV5-5 to TRBJ2-3; perhaps TRBD1 as D (6 bases). Germline loops: CDR1 SGHKS, CDR2 YYEKEE (reference sequence). V was trimmed by 4 bases and J by 3 bases, leaving 9 bases between them. CDR3 size: 13 residues. The CDR3 loop is CASSRDRTDTQYF. The CDR3 coding sequence is TGTGCCAGCAGCCGCGACAGGACAGATACGCAGTATTTT.

The chain recombines TRBV10-3 with TRBJ2-1; D perhaps matches TRBD2 (6 bases). CDR1 is ENHRY and CDR2 is SYGVKD in the germline V gene. There are 15 residues in the CDR3. V was cut by 4 bases and J by 10 bases, with 20 bases left in between. The DNA of the CDR3 is TGTGCCATCAGTGGCACCGCTAGCGTAGGGCAGGAGCAGTTCTTC. Its translation is CAISGTASVGQEQFF.

The chain uses TRBV27 and TRBJ1-4; 7 positions agree with TRBD1. The V gene end was trimmed by 7 bases and the J gene end by 5 bases; junction bases not matched to a gene: 7. The CDR3 has 14 amino acids. CDR1 MNHEY and CDR2 SMNVEV come from the germline V gene (reference sequence). The DNA for the CDR3 is TGTGCCAGCACACCGGGACAGCGAAATGAAAAACTGTTTTTT. Residues: CASTPGQRNEKLFF.

The rearrangement uses TRBV27 and TRBJ1-1; TRBD1 matches 9 bases. The CDR3 runs 14 residues. Germline V gene data show CDR1 as MNHEY and CDR2 as SMNVEV (reference sequence). J lost 2 bases, V lost 6 bases, and 4 bases had no gene match. CDR3 nucleotide sequence: TGTGCCAGCAGCCCGGGACAGGGTAACACTGAAGCTTTCTTT. It yields the protein CASSPGQGNTEAFF.

This chain joins TRBV2 and TRBJ1-5, with D perhaps matching TRBD1 (5 bases). Germline V lookup: CDR1 SNHLY, CDR2 FYNNEI. Trimming pared 2 bases from V and 3 bases from J, leaving 8 bases between. The CDR3 is 14 amino acids. CDR3 DNA sequence: TGTGCCAGCAGTGAAAGCAGGGTCAATCAGCCCCAGCATTTT. Amino acids: CASSESRVNQPQHF.

V gene TRBV6-5 combines with J gene TRBJ2-2, with D perhaps matching TRBD1 (6 bases). Germline CDR1 reads MNHEY; CDR2 reads SVGAGI. The CDR3 sequence is 15 residues long. V lost 6 bases and J 1 base, leaving 12 bases between the germline ends. CDR3 nucleotide sequence: TGTGCCAGCAGCATACAGGGAGTGAACACCGGGGAGCTGTTTTTT. It yields the protein CASSIQGVNTGELFF.